A single TCR beta chain is shown here with its context. Its antigen is as yet unknown. These data originate in a study of T cell responses to AZD1222 COVID-19 vaccine. Sequencing was performed with immunoSEQ multiplex PCR; in TCRdb, only in-frame clones are kept and a portion is missing. The repertoire has fewer than 150,000 clones, around nine tenths of them found once; the top ten carry roughly 7%. Pooling was applied to second doses at about 4 or about 12 weeks. Study outcomes and limitations: Reportedly, nearly half of unique spike TCRs recognized epitopes outside B.1.351/B.1.1.7 mutations. Two doses of AZD1222 preceded a rise in Spike-specific TCR breadth and depth.

Trimming removed 6 bases from V and 8 bases from J, with 14 bases in between. The germline gives CDR1 MRHNA, CDR2 SNTAGT. This CDR3 is 12 amino acids long. This specimen was peripheral blood, taken 28 days after the second AZD1222 dose. The chain recombines TRBV6-4 with TRBJ2-7; perhaps TRBD1 as D (7 bases). This TCR was recovered from an adult who received the AZD1222 COVID-19 vaccine. CDR3 in amino acids: CASRVTGRQQYF. CDR3 nucleotides: TGTGCCAGCAGGGTGACAGGGAGGCAGCAGTACTTC.